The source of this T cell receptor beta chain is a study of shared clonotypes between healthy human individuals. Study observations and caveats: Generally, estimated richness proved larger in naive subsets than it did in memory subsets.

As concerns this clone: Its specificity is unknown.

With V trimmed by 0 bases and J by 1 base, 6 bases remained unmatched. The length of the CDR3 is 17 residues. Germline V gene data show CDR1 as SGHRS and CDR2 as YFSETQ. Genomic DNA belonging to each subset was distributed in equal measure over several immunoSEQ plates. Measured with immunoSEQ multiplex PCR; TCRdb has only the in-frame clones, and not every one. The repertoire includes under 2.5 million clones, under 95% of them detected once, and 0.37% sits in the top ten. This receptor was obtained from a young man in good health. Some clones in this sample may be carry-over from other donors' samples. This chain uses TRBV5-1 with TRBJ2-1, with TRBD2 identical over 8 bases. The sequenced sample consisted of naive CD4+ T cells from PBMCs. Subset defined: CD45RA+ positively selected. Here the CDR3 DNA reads TGCGCCAGCAGCTTGGGCCCGGAGCGGGGGTCCTACAATGAGCAGTTCTTC. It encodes CASSLGPERGSYNEQFF.